A single sample is the source of the 6 T cell receptor beta chains below, sequenced in a study of tumor and adjacent non-tumor tissue in lung cancer listed by TCRdb under 2018. RNA was extracted from bulk unsorted tissue and checked for quality with a NanoDrop ND-1000 and an Agilent 2100. Library preparation employed multiplex PCR. TCRdb shows the sequencer as Illumina HiSeq 2500. TCRbeta libraries were constructed through three rounds of nested PCR with primers (Table S4) according to protocols modified from ARM-PCR. TCRdb reworked the public reads: Q25 trimming with fastp, MiXCR clone assembly, productive beta chains retained. A single entry per CDR3 protein holds the most common genes and DNA from its merged rows. The sample contains around 120,000 distinct CDR3 sequences, 66% of them found a single time. Of the sample, 9.5% to 15% is held by the ten largest clones. The specimen sequenced was lung tumor tissue. The receptors here all came from a man younger than 40 with non-small cell lung cancer.

Comments on this clonotype: The junction departs from germline at one end; a sequencing error may be responsible. The rearrangement links TRBV6-5 to TRBJ1-2, with TRBD1 as a possible D gene (5 bases). CDR1 is MNHEY and CDR2 is SVGAGI in the germline V gene. The CDR3 extends over 14 amino acids. CDR3 DNA: TGTGCCAGCAGGTTCACAGGACCCTCGGGCGGCTACACCTTT. Translation: CASRFTGPSGGYTF.

Points on this clonotype: A clone one base away is much larger, so this may be a read error. The chain recombines TRBV6-1 with TRBJ1-1, with D maybe TRBD1 (6 bases). Germline-derived CDR1 and CDR2 are MNHNS and SASEGT. V was trimmed by 8 bases and J by 8 bases, leaving 21 bases between them. The CDR3 loop spans 14 amino acids. CDR3 protein: CASRFVAGALEAFF. The DNA for the CDR3 is TGTGCCAGCCGATTCGTGGCAGGGGCGTTGGAAGCTTTCTTT.

This chain connects TRBV5-1 to TRBJ1-6, with D maybe TRBD1 (6 bases). Trimming stripped 7 bases from V and 7 bases from J, with 12 bases between. CDR1 and CDR2 (germline): SGHRS, YFSETQ. The CDR3 length is 13 residues. The DNA for the CDR3 is TGCGCCAGCGGACGGGACATCAATTCACCCCTCCACTTT. This sequence encodes CASGRDINSPLHF.

V usage is TRBV4-2 and J usage is TRBJ2-1, with D maybe TRBD2 (5 bases). Germline V gives CDR1 LGHNA, CDR2 YNFKEQ. Trimming removed 1 base from V and 12 bases from J, with 13 bases in between. The CDR3 extends over 13 amino acids. The CDR3 is CASSQGGGVVQFF. DNA of the CDR3: TGTGCCAGCAGCCAAGGTGGAGGAGTTGTGCAGTTCTTC.

Remarks on this clonotype: A read error may explain this, as a much larger clone is one base away. The rearrangement links TRBV20-1 to TRBJ2-5; TRBD1 aligns across 9 bases. The V gene's germline CDR1 is DFQATT and CDR2 SNEGSKA (reference sequence). The CDR3 has 14 residues. The CDR3 DNA is TGCAGTGCTGGGGGGACAGGGACGCAAGAGACCCAGCACTTC. Translated, it gives CSAGGTGTQETQHF.

Note on this clonotype: A much larger clone sits a single nucleotide away, making a read error possible. This chain connects TRBV20-1 to TRBJ2-7; no definite D call. This CDR3 comprises 11 residues. Germline CDR1 is DFQATT and CDR2 is SNEGSKA (reference sequence). V lost 1 base to trimming and J lost 6 bases, with 7 bases between them. The CDR3 region is CSARATFEQYF. The CDR3 DNA sequence: TGCAGTGCTAGAGCAACATTCGAGCAGTACTTC.